These T cell receptor beta chains were read from a single sample in a study of patients and donors after allogeneic stem cell transplantation. MiXCR, applied by TCRdb to the RT-PCR reads, yields one record per CDR3 protein. The table shows roughly 940,000 distinct CDR3 sequences, with under 20% occurring only once. The specimen sequenced was blood, either unsorted or a sorted T cell fraction (not recorded which). These receptors were taken from a human donor who was either an allogeneic HSCT recipient or a stem cell or donor lymphocyte infusion donor (not recorded which). It is not recorded whose cells these are; they may come from a transplant donor. CDR3s include the opening cysteine and the closing phenylalanine or tryptophan. D genes are given only for firm matches. Only part of the rows carry a size: once, few, many, or a class if the clone is expanded.

J | size | V | D | DNA | CDR3
TRBJ2-7 | - | TRBV6-1 | - | TGTGCCAGCAGGGACAGACAGGAAATCTCCTACGAGCAGTACTTC | CASRDRQEISYEQYF
TRBJ2-2 | many | TRBV28 | - | TGTGCCAGCAGTCCTCAGACAGCCGGGGAGCTGTTTTTT | CASSPQTAGELFF
TRBJ2-1 | many | TRBV24-1 | TRBD2 | TGTGCCACCAGAGGGACTAGCGGGGGGAACAATGAGCAGTTCTTC | CATRGTSGGNNEQFF
TRBJ2-1 | - | TRBV7-2 | - | TGTGCCAGCAGCTTAGAGGCGGGGCCCTACAATGAGCAGTTCTTC | CASSLEAGPYNEQFF
TRBJ1-1 | few | TRBV7-2 | - | TGTGCCAGCAGCTCCCACGGGGGCAGGGACACTGAAGCTTTCTTT | CASSSHGGRDTEAFF
TRBJ2-1 | few | TRBV12-3/TRBV12-4 | - | TGTGCCAGCACCTCATTCCGGTCTGACGGGCAGTTCTTC | CASTSFRSDGQFF
TRBJ1-1 | few | TRBV20-1 | TRBD1 | TGCAGTGCTAGAGGGGCAGGGGGAGAAGTGAACACTGAAGCTTTCTTT | CSARGAGGEVNTEAFF
TRBJ2-5 | few | TRBV2 | - | TGTGCCAGCAGTTTTTCAAGAACAGGCCAAGAGACCCAGTACTTC | CASSFSRTGQETQYF
TRBJ2-1 | few | TRBV11-3 | - | TGTGCCAGCAGCTTTAGGTCTGTGGAGAATGAGCAGTTCTTC | CASSFRSVENEQFF
TRBJ2-2 | - | TRBV12-3/TRBV12-4 | - | TGTGCCAGCAGTCGACGTTCCGGGGAGCTGTTTTTT | CASSRRSGELFF
TRBJ2-5 | many | TRBV29-1 | TRBD1 | TGCAGCGTCAAAGACAGGGAGCAGACCCAGTACTTC | CSVKDREQTQYF
TRBJ2-2 | few | TRBV10-3 | - | TGTGCCATCAGTGACCAGAACACCGGGGAGCTGTTTTTT | CAISDQNTGELFF
TRBJ2-1 | - | TRBV5-1 | TRBD2 | TGCGCCAGCAGCTTGGTTCCTAGCGGGAGGAGTGATGAGCAGTTCTTC | CASSLVPSGRSDEQFF
TRBJ2-3 | - | TRBV5-1 | TRBD1 | TGCGCCAGCAGCTTGACAGGGGATCAAGATACGCAGTATTTT | CASSLTGDQDTQYF
TRBJ1-1 | few | TRBV6-1 | - | TGTGCCAGCAGTACCGGGACCATGAACACTGAAGCTTTCTTT | CASSTGTMNTEAFF
TRBJ1-6 | few | TRBV20-1 | TRBD1 | TGCAGTGCTACTGGGACAGGGGGCGCGAATTCACCCCTCCACTTT | CSATGTGGANSPLHF
TRBJ2-1 | few | TRBV24-1 | - | TGTGCCACCAGTGTCAATGGGGGGCGAAACTACAATGAGCAGTTCTTC | CATSVNGGRNYNEQFF
TRBJ1-2 | few | TRBV12-3/TRBV12-4 | TRBD1 | TGTGCCAGCAGTCTGGGGAGGACAGGGCTTGGCTATGGCTACACCTTC | CASSLGRTGLGYGYTF
TRBJ1-2 | many | TRBV20-1 | TRBD1 | TGCAGTGCAACCGACAGGGGAGAGATCTACACCTTC | CSATDRGEIYTF
TRBJ2-2 | few | TRBV10-3 | - | TGTGCCATCAGTGAGCTCGTTGGCGGGGAGCTGTTTTTT | CAISELVGGELFF
TRBJ2-2 | - | TRBV10-3 | - | TGTGCCATCAGTCCGGTTACGCCCGGGGAGCTGTTTTTT | CAISPVTPGELFF
TRBJ2-2 | - | TRBV6-1 | - | TGTGCCAGCACCGGAACGGGGGTACCATCCGGGGAGCTGTTTTTT | CASTGTGVPSGELFF
TRBJ2-3 | few | TRBV12-3/TRBV12-4 | - | TGTGCCAGCAGTAGAGATACGCAGTATTTT | CASSRDTQYF
TRBJ2-5 | many | TRBV5-1 | - | TGCGCCAGCAGCTTACCTTCGGAGACCCAGTACTTC | CASSLPSETQYF
TRBJ1-6 | - | TRBV12-5 | - | TGTGCTAGTGGTTGGGAGTTGTTGGATAATTCACCCCTCCACTTT | CASGWELLDNSPLHF
TRBJ2-3 | few | TRBV11-3 | - | TGTGCCAGCAGCCCCGGGGTTAGCCCTCTCACAGATACGCAGTATTTT | CASSPGVSPLTDTQYF
TRBJ1-5 | - | TRBV12-3/TRBV12-4 | - | TGTGCCAGCAGTTACAGGAATAGCAATCAGCCCCAGCATTTT | CASSYRNSNQPQHF
TRBJ2-1 | - | TRBV24-1 | TRBD2 | TGTGCCACCAGTGATTCCCGACTAGCGGGTACTAGGGATGAGCAGTTCTTC | CATSDSRLAGTRDEQFF
TRBJ2-7 | - | TRBV20-1 | TRBD1 | TGCAGTGCTGTCGCCGGGACAGGCCGCTACGAGCAGTACTTC | CSAVAGTGRYEQYF
TRBJ2-5 | - | TRBV5-8 | TRBD2 | TGTGCCAGCAGCCCTGGGAGACTAGCCTGGGAGACCCAGTACTTC | CASSPGRLAWETQYF
TRBJ1-2 | few | TRBV20-1 | - | TGCAGTGCTAGAGCCCCAGGTCCTAACTATGGCTACACCTTC | CSARAPGPNYGYTF
TRBJ2-1 | few | TRBV20-1 | TRBD2 | TGCAGTGCAACTGGGACTAGCGGGATTGAGCAGTTCTTC | CSATGTSGIEQFF
TRBJ1-1 | - | TRBV20-1 | - | TGCAGTGCTAGTGGGGAATACACTGAAGCTTTCTTT | CSASGEYTEAFF
TRBJ2-3 | - | TRBV19 | - | TGTGCCAGTACTCCGGGGGTCGCAGATACGCAGTATTTT | CASTPGVADTQYF
TRBJ1-1 | - | TRBV5-1 | - | TGCGCCAGCAGCTTGGAGGTTGCCGGCGTTGAAGCTTTCTTT | CASSLEVAGVEAFF
TRBJ1-1 | - | TRBV20-1 | - | TGCAGTGCTAACCGACACCGAAACACTGAAGCTTTCTTT | CSANRHRNTEAFF
TRBJ2-5 | - | TRBV9 | TRBD1 | TGTGCCAGCAGCGTATGGGACAGGGACCAAGAGACCCAGTACTTC | CASSVWDRDQETQYF
TRBJ1-1 | once | TRBV5-1 | - | TGCGCCAGCAGGACAGTTCCGAACACTGAAGCTTTCTTT | CASRTVPNTEAFF
TRBJ2-1 | many | TRBV10-3 | - | TGTGCCATTCTGGGCGCTTACAATGAGCAGTTCTTC | CAILGAYNEQFF
TRBJ2-1 | few | TRBV4-3 | - | TGCGCCAGCAGCCAAGATTGGCGGGCTAACGAGCAGTTCTTC | CASSQDWRANEQFF
TRBJ1-1 | few | TRBV29-1 | TRBD1 | TGCAGCGTTGAGGACAGGGATGGGGGCGTTGGAACTGAAGCTTTCTTT | CSVEDRDGGVGTEAFF
TRBJ2-4 | few | TRBV3-1 | - | TGTGCCAGCAGCCAAAGGGAAAACATTCAGTACTTC | CASSQRENIQYF
TRBJ2-2 | - | TRBV12-3/TRBV12-4 | - | TGTGCCAGCAGTCTGGACAGTTACACCGGGGAGCTGTTTTTT | CASSLDSYTGELFF
TRBJ2-5 | - | TRBV15 | TRBD2 | TGTGCCACCAGCTCTTTTGGACTAGCGGGGGGTTGGGAGACCCAGTACTTC | CATSSFGLAGGWETQYF
TRBJ2-7 | - | TRBV27 | TRBD1 | TGTGCCAGCAGCATAACCCGGACAGGGAACTACGAGCAGTACTTC | CASSITRTGNYEQYF
TRBJ1-3 | many | TRBV12-3/TRBV12-4 | - | TGTGCCAGCAGCCCCGGCGCCTACTCTGGAAACACCATATATTTT | CASSPGAYSGNTIYF
TRBJ1-1 | few | TRBV12-3/TRBV12-4 | - | TGTGCCAGCAGTTTAAAAGGGGCGGTCACTGAAGCTTTCTTT | CASSLKGAVTEAFF
TRBJ1-1 | few | TRBV29-1 | - | TGCAGCGTTGAAGAGGGGTTTAACACTGAAGCTTTCTTT | CSVEEGFNTEAFF
TRBJ1-1 | few | TRBV29-1 | - | TGCAGCGTTGTTAGTATGAACACTGAAGCTTTCTTT | CSVVSMNTEAFF
TRBJ1-5 | few | TRBV7-2 | - | TGTGCCAGCAGCTTATACGGCGGAGTCAATCAGCCCCAGCATTTT | CASSLYGGVNQPQHF
TRBJ1-3 | few | TRBV30 | - | TGTGCCTGGAGTGTCCCGGACGAAGCTGGAAACACCATATATTTT | CAWSVPDEAGNTIYF
TRBJ2-4 | - | TRBV5-1 | - | TGCGCCAGCAGCTTGGGACATAGGAAACGGAACATTCAGTACTTC | CASSLGHRKRNIQYF
TRBJ2-7 | - | TRBV7-2 | - | TGTGCCAGCAGCACTTCAAAGGGTAGGGCTCCCTACGAGCAGTACTTC | CASSTSKGRAPYEQYF
TRBJ2-3 | many | TRBV29-1 | - | TGCAGCGCCCGGGAGGATACGCAGTATTTT | CSAREDTQYF
TRBJ1-2 | - | TRBV29-1 | - | TGCAGCACCGGAGGGACAAATGGCTACACCTTC | CSTGGTNGYTF
TRBJ2-6 | - | TRBV9 | - | TGTGCCAGCAGCGTAGCCCCTCACCGAGTATCGTCTGGGGCCAACGTCCTGACTTTC | CASSVAPHRVSSGANVLTF
TRBJ2-7 | few | TRBV18 | - | TGTGCCAGCTCACCTTCGGCAGCTTCGGCCTACGAGCAGTACTTC | CASSPSAASAYEQYF
TRBJ2-7 | few | TRBV29-1 | TRBD2 | TGCAGCGTTGAGGGGACTAGCGGGGGCACCTACGAGCAGTACTTC | CSVEGTSGGTYEQYF